This TCR beta chain was captured by sequencing in a study of cytomegalovirus exposure and HLA in healthy donors. Per the germline V gene, CDR1 is LGHNA and CDR2 is YNFKEQ. Trimming stripped 0 bases from V and 0 bases from J, with 5 bases between. This CDR3 contains 14 residues. The table came from immunoSEQ multiplex PCR; TCRdb's copy has only in-frame clones and leaves some out. The sample comprises around 300,000 clones, 80% to 90% of which are singletons, and roughly 1% rests with the top ten. Findings of the study overall: Cytomegalovirus-associated status was assigned to fewer than 200 TCR beta chains. Diagnosis of cytomegalovirus status made by the classifier reportedly showed high specificity and sensitivity. According to a later analysis, TCR clusters from the first cohort tended to co-occur in the 120 or so validation repertoires.

A note on this clone: The target antigen is unknown.

Separation from the roughly 700-subject first cohort characterized the roughly 130-subject validation cohort, to which the donors belonged. The V gene is TRBV4-2, the J gene TRBJ1-1; no clear D. The sequenced sample was PBMCs. This clonotype originated in a woman under 30 in good health and CMV-seronegative. The CDR3 is CASSQDAVNTEAFF. In DNA, the CDR3 is TGTGCCAGCAGCCAAGATGCGGTGAACACTGAAGCTTTCTTT.